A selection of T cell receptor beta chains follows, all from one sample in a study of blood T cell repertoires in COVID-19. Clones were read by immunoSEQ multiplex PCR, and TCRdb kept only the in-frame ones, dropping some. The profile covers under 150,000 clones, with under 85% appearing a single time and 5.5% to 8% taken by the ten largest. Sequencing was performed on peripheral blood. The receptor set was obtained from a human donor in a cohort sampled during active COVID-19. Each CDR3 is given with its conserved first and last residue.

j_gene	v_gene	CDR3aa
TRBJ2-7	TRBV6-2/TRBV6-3	CASSYPPKGSLPYEQYF
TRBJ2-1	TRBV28	CASSTSLAGVYNEQFF
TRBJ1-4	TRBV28	CASSLSRGNNEKLFF
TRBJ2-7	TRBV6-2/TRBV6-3	CASSRPPSGGHRPTVQYF
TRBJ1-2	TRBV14	CASSPRQGFGYTF
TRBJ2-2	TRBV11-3	CASSLGPGGELFF
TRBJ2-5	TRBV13	CASSYYSGGYQETQYF
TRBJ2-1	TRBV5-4	CASSLESRGAYNEQFF
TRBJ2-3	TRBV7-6	CASRLRDRETDTQYF
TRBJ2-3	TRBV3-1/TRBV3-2	CASSPGGPTDTQYF
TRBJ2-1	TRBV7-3	CASSLLGGEQFF
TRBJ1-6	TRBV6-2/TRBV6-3	CASRPTTGMNSPLHF
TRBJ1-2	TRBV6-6	CASSLGQGFGYTF
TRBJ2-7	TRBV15	CATRVVGTYEQYF
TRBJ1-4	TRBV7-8	CASSFSATNEKLFF
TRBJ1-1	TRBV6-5	CAISPTGQGARAFF
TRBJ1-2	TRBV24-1	CATSDDRVNGYTF
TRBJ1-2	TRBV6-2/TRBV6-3	CASSPIWILDTSNYGYTF
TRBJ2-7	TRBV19	CASRDRDNSYEQYF
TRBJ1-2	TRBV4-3	CASSQEVSTGRGYTF
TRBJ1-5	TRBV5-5	CASSLEGARDQPQHF
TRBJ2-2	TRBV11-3	CASSHPRGTGELFF
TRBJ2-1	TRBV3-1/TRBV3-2	CASSHRGGVDEQFF
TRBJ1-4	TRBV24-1	CATEDRVSNEKLFF
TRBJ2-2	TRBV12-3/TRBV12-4	CASSLGVTGELFF
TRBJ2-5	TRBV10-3	CAISDPGTSGGQETQYF
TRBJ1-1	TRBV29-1	CSVSGGAGGNTEAFF
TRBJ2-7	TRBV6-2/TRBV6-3	CASSARDKDEQYF
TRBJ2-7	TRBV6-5	CASPSIGGAFYEQYF
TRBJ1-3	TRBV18	CASSPPSLNSGNTIYF
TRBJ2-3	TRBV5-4	CASSLAGLPISTDTQYF
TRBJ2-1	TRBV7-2	CASRPATSDEQFF
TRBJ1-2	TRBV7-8	CASQGTGLTYGYTF
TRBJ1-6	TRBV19	CASTAGTGPSPLHF
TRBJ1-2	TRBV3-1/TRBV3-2	CASSQAEGPDYGYTF
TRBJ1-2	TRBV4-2	CASSQGQAGYGYTF
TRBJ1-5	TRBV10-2	CASSSGHLMEPQHF
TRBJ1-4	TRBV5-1	CASSLDGTGSEKLFF
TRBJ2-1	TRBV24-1	CATSDFRQGNNEQFF
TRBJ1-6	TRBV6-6	CASSLQGNNSPLHF
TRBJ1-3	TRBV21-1	CASSKKGAGIRDTIYF
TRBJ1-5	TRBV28	CASSLTGVSGQPQHF
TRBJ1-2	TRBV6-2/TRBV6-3	CASSFIHGYTF
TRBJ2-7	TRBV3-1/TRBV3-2	CASSPGHLYEQYF
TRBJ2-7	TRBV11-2	CASSRTDRAYEQYF
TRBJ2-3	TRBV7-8	CASSLESSGATDTQYF
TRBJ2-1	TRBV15	CATSRGELTYNEQFF
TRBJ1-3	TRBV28	CASTLSGPSGNTIYF